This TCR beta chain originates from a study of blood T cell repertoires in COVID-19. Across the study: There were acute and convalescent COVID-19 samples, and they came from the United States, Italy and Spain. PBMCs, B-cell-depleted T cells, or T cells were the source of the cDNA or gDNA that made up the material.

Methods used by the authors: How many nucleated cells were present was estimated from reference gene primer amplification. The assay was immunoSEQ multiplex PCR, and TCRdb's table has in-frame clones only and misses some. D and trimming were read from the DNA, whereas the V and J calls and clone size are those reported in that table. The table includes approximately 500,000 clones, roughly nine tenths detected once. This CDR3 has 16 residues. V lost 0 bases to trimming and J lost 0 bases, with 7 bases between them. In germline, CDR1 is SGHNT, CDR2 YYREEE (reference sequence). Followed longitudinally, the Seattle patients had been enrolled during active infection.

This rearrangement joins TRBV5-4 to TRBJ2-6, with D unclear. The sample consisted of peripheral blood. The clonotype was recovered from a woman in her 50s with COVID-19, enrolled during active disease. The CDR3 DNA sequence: TGTGCCAGCAGCTTGGACAGATTCTCTGGGGCCAACGTCCTGACTTTC. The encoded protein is CASSLDRFSGANVLTF.